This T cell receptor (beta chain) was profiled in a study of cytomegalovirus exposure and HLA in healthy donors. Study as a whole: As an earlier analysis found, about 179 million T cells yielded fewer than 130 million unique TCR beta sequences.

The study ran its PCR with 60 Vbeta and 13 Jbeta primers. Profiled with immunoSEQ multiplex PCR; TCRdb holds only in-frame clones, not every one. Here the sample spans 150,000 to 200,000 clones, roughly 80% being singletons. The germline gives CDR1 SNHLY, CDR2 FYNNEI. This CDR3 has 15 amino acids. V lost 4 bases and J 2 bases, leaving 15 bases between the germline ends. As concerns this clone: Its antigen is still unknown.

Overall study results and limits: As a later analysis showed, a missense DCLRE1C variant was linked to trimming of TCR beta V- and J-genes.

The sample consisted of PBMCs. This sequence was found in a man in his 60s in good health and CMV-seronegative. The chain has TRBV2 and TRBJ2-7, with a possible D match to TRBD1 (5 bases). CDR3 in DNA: TGTGCCAGCAGTGGGGGAAGGGGTTCCCCCTACGAGCAGTACTTC. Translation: CASSGGRGSPYEQYF.